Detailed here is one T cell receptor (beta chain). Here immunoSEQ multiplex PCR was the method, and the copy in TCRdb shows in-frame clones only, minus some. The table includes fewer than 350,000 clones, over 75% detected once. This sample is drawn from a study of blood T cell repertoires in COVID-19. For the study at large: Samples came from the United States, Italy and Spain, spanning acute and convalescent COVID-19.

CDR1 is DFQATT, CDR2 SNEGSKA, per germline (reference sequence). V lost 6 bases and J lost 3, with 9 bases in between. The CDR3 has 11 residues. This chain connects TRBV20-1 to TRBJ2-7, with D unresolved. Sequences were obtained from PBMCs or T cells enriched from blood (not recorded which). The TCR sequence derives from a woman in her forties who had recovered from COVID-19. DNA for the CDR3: TGCAGTGCCAATCCCTACTACGAGCAGTACTTC. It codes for CSANPYYEQYF.